This passage covers 26 T cell receptor beta chains from one sample sequenced in a study of shared clonotypes between healthy human individuals. Data came from immunoSEQ multiplex PCR; TCRdb stores just in-frame clones and leaves some out. The sample holds 490,000 or so clones, 79% seen once. Sequenced input: PBMCs. All receptors derive from a woman aged 35 to 49 in good health. Some clones in this sample may be carry-over from other donors' samples.

The V gene is TRBV4-3, the J gene TRBJ1-3; D is undetermined. Germline V lookup: CDR1 LGHNA, CDR2 YSLEER. V was cut by 1 base and J by 9 bases, with 7 bases left in between. This CDR3 contains 12 residues. The CDR3 region has the DNA TGCGCCAGCAGCCAAGGAGGCGGCACCATATATTTT. As protein: CASSQGGGTIYF.

The rearrangement uses TRBV5-6 and TRBJ1-5; D is uncertain. Germline V gene sequence: CDR1 SGHDT, CDR2 YYEEEE. V dropped 4 bases and J dropped 0 bases, with 14 bases sitting between them. The CDR3 consists of 16 residues. The CDR3 region has the DNA TGTGCCAGCAGCCGAGGGCCCACCTATAGCAATCAGCCCCAGCATTTT. Its protein product is CASSRGPTYSNQPQHF.

V and J are TRBV4-2 and TRBJ2-7, with TRBD2 matching 7 bases. The CDR3 length is 12 residues. CDR1 LGHNA and CDR2 YNFKEQ come from the germline V gene. V lost 2 bases and J lost 7; bases outside the gene matches: 2. The CDR3 DNA is TGTGCCAGCAGCCAAATACTAGCGGAGCAGTACTTC. Its translation: CASSQILAEQYF.

The V gene is TRBV11-2, the J gene TRBJ2-1; 11 bases align to TRBD2. J was trimmed by 6 bases and V by 3 bases; bases with no gene match: 10. In germline, CDR1 is SGHAT, CDR2 FQNNGV. CDR3 length equals 17 residues. The CDR3, as DNA: TGTGCCAGCAGCTTGGGAGGTAGCGGGAGGGTGTTCAATGAGCAGTTCTTC. Translation gives CASSLGGSGRVFNEQFF.

The chain carries TRBV28 and TRBJ2-6; 10 bases line up with TRBD1. The CDR3 is 16 amino acids. Germline V gives CDR1 MDHEN, CDR2 SYDVKM. Losses at the gene ends were 11 bases for V and 2 bases for J; bases not matched to a gene: 9. The CDR3 region has the DNA TGTGCCGTCCGGGACAGGGGCACCCCTGGGGCCAACGTCCTGACTTTC. Protein product: CAVRDRGTPGANVLTF.

The rearrangement uses TRBV5-1 and TRBJ2-7, with 7 bases identical to TRBD2. V shed 4 bases, J shed 3 bases, and the junction held 10 bases outside the gene matches. This CDR3 has 15 amino acids. Germline-derived CDR1 and CDR2 are SGHRS and YFSETQ. The CDR3 spells CASSTGLVPHYEQYF. CDR3 coding DNA: TGCGCCAGCAGCACCGGACTAGTACCCCACTACGAGCAGTACTTC. The full variable domain, its missing parts supplied by reference TRBV5-1 and TRBJ2-7, is KAGVTQTPRYLIKTRGQQVTLSCSPISGHRSVSWYQQTPGQGLQFLFEYFSETQRNKGNFPGRFSGRQFSNSRSEMNVSTLELGDSALYLCASSTGLVPHYEQYFGPGTRLTVT.

This clone was counted a single time. The chain is built from TRBV27 and TRBJ1-3; tentatively, D is TRBD1 (6 bases). Germline V gives CDR1 MNHEY, CDR2 SMNVEV (reference sequence). This CDR3 spans 15 amino acids. V lost 4 bases, J lost 2 bases, and 12 bases lay in between. The CDR3, as DNA: TGTGCCAGCAGTTCTACTAGGACAGCTGGAAACACCATATATTTT. The encoded protein is CASSSTRTAGNTIYF.

This chain connects TRBV6-4 to TRBJ1-1; D is ambiguous. The CDR3 sequence is 14 residues long. From germline, CDR1 is MRHNA and CDR2 SNTAGT. V was clipped by 6 bases and J by 1 base, with 12 bases between them. The CDR3 loop reads CASSFSQANTEAFF. In DNA form, the CDR3 reads TGTGCCAGCAGCTTTTCCCAGGCGAACACTGAAGCTTTCTTT.

This rearrangement joins TRBV28 to TRBJ2-7; TRBD1 aligns across 7 bases. The CDR3 runs to 15 residues. Trimming cost V 9 bases and J 3 bases; bases outside gene matches: 14. Looked up from germline, CDR1 is MDHEN and CDR2 is SYDVKM. This CDR3 is CASTGQTYLDYEQYF. The CDR3 bases are TGTGCCAGTACGGGACAGACTTATCTCGACTACGAGCAGTACTTC.

This chain connects TRBV4-2 to TRBJ2-1; tentative D call: TRBD2 (5 bases). Trimming left V 0 bases short and J 6 bases short, with 18 bases between. CDR1 and CDR2 (germline): LGHNA, YNFKEQ. The CDR3 length is 17 residues. CDR3 bases: TGTGCCAGCAGCCAAGACCCCGCGAGCGGCGAAGGCAATGAGCAGTTCTTC. As protein: CASSQDPASGEGNEQFF.

V and J are TRBV10-3 and TRBJ2-1, with 9 bases lining up with TRBD2. The CDR3 spans 15 residues. In germline, CDR1 is ENHRY, CDR2 SYGVKD. J gave up 8 bases and V 6 bases, and 11 bases lay outside the gene matches. CDR3 coding DNA: TGTGCCATCAGCGCCACTAGCGGGTTCGTTGATGAGCAGTTCTTC. Translating it yields CAISATSGFVDEQFF.

The chain couples TRBV6-5 to TRBJ1-2; 9 positions match TRBD1. Germline CDR1 MNHEY, CDR2 SVGAGI. The CDR3 is 14 amino acids. With 2 bases clipped from V and 4 bases from J, the junction kept 2 bases outside the gene matches. CDR3 loop: CASSYTDRGYGYTF. In nucleotides, the CDR3 is TGTGCCAGCAGTTACACGGACAGGGGCTATGGCTACACCTTC.

The V and J genes are TRBV5-1 and TRBJ2-7; TRBD1 matches at 7 bases. The CDR3 contains 14 residues. V gave up 0 bases and J gave up 2 bases; unmatched junction bases: 2. Germline V lookup: CDR1 SGHRS, CDR2 YFSETQ. The CDR3 protein is CASSLGTGTYEQYF. The CDR3 DNA is TGCGCCAGCAGCTTGGGGACAGGTACCTACGAGCAGTACTTC.

The rearrangement joins TRBV30 to TRBJ1-4; D is undetermined. This CDR3 has 15 residues. Germline lookup yields CDR1 GTSNPN and CDR2 SVGIG (reference sequence). Trimming took 1 base from V and 1 from J, leaving 10 bases between them. The CDR3, as DNA: TGTGCCTGGAGTGATGCCCAGCGAACTAATGAAAAACTGTTTTTT. This sequence encodes CAWSDAQRTNEKLFF. The variable domain in full, with the rest retrieved from reference TRBV30 and TRBJ1-4, is SQTIHQWPATLVQPVGSPLSLECTVEGTSNPNLYWYRQAAGRGLQLLFYSVGIGQISSEVPQNLSASRPQDRQFILSSKKLLLSDSGFYLCAWSDAQRTNEKLFFGSGTQLSVL.

The V call is TRBV11-2, the J call TRBJ2-7, with 13 positions matching TRBD2. Germline V gene sequence: CDR1 SGHAT, CDR2 FQNNGV. The CDR3 has 15 amino acids. The ends lost 5 bases at V and 2 bases at J; junction bases unmatched: 3. This CDR3 reads CASSTGLAGAYEQYF. CDR3 nucleotides: TGTGCCAGCAGCACAGGACTAGCGGGGGCCTACGAGCAGTACTTC.

In this sample, this clone turned up once. The chain joins TRBV28 to TRBJ1-3; D is ambiguous. The CDR3 sequence is 14 residues long. Looked up from germline, CDR1 is MDHEN and CDR2 is SYDVKM. Trimming cost V 6 bases and J 2 bases, with 11 bases left between them. CDR3 DNA sequence: TGTGCCAGCAGCCATCTTCGGGCTGGAAACACCATATATTTT. Its translation is CASSHLRAGNTIYF.

The V and J genes are TRBV5-1 and TRBJ2-1; D tentatively fits TRBD1 or TRBD2 (5 bases each). Germline V gene sequence: CDR1 SGHRS, CDR2 YFSETQ. V lost 5 bases and J 0 bases, leaving 15 bases between the germline ends. The CDR3 contains 16 residues. CDR3 sequence reads: CASSDSPGGSYNEQFF. The CDR3 DNA reads TGCGCCAGCAGTGACAGCCCCGGAGGCTCCTACAATGAGCAGTTCTTC.

This chain connects TRBV5-4 to TRBJ1-4; 9 bases align to TRBD1. The CDR3 totals 15 residues. V lost 5 bases to trimming and J lost 1 base; unmatched junction nucleotides: 3. Germline CDR1 reads SGHNT; CDR2 reads YYREEE (reference sequence). Here the CDR3 DNA reads TGTGCCAGCAGTAGGGGACAGGGAACTAATGAAAAACTGTTTTTT. Protein product: CASSRGQGTNEKLFF.

The chain joins TRBV4-1 to TRBJ2-1; D possibly corresponds to TRBD2 (6 bases). Trimming took off 2 bases at V and 0 bases at J, with 17 bases between the two ends. This CDR3 has 18 residues. Germline CDR1 reads MGHRA; CDR2 reads YSYEKL. The CDR3 nucleotides read TGCGCCAGCAGCCAATACCGCATGGGACTCGACTCCTACAATGAGCAGTTCTTC. Translation: CASSQYRMGLDSYNEQFF.

This chain connects TRBV4-1 to TRBJ2-7, with a tentative D call TRBD2 (6 bases). V lost 0 bases and J lost 0, with 15 bases in between. Germline V gene sequence: CDR1 MGHRA, CDR2 YSYEKL. This CDR3 is 17 amino acids long. The CDR3 sequence: CASSQDRRARGSYEQYF. CDR3 in DNA: TGCGCCAGCAGCCAAGATCGGAGGGCGAGAGGCTCCTACGAGCAGTACTTC.

J is TRBJ2-5 and V is TRBV7-9, with TRBD2 identical over 14 bases. Germline V gene data show CDR1 as SEHNR and CDR2 as FQNEAQ (reference sequence). This CDR3 contains 16 residues. Germline trimming cut 4 bases from V and 5 bases from J; bases unmatched to any gene: 6. This CDR3 reads CASSWGLAGDVETQYF. CDR3 sequence (DNA): TGTGCCAGCAGCTGGGGACTAGCGGGAGATGTTGAGACCCAGTACTTC.

A remark on this clone: Other DNA sequences in the same sample also yield this CDR3. CDR3 residues: CASSVGGPSTDTQYF. For the CDR3, the DNA is TGTGCCAGCAGCGTAGGGGGACCTAGCACAGATACGCAGTATTTT. The chain couples TRBV9 to TRBJ2-3, with D possibly called TRBD1 or TRBD2 (5 bases each). Looked up from germline, CDR1 is SGDLS and CDR2 is YYNGEE. The CDR3 spans 15 residues. V lost 0 bases, J lost 0 bases, and 8 bases lay in between.

In DNA form, the CDR3 reads TGTGCCAGCTCACCACCGTCTCTAGCCAAAAACATTCAGTACTTC. This translates into CASSPPSLAKNIQYF. The genes are TRBV18 and TRBJ2-4; D remains unclear. The CDR3 extends over 15 amino acids. The V end was cut by 0 bases, the J end by 0 bases, with 6 bases between. Germline-derived CDR1 and CDR2 are KGHSH and LQKENI. Filled out from reference TRBV18 and TRBJ2-4, the complete variable domain reads NAGVMQNPRHLVRRRGQEARLRCSPMKGHSHVYWYRQLPEEGLKFMVYLQKENIIDESGMPKERFSAEFPKEGPSILRIQQVVRGDSAAYFCASSPPSLAKNIQYFGAGTRLSVL.

V and J are TRBV19 and TRBJ1-1; 12 bases are shared with TRBD1. The CDR3 length is 17 residues. Germline CDR1 LNHDA, CDR2 SQIVND (reference sequence). V lost 9 bases, J lost 4 bases, and 15 bases stayed unmatched. The CDR3 here is CASQRGPGQGASTEAFF. The CDR3 coding sequence is TGTGCCAGCCAGAGGGGGCCGGGACAGGGGGCATCCACTGAAGCTTTCTTT.

This chain uses TRBV5-1 with TRBJ2-1, with a possible D match to TRBD1 (6 bases). In germline, CDR1 is SGHRS, CDR2 YFSETQ. V lost 0 bases, J lost 1 base, and 8 bases lay in between. The CDR3 has 15 residues. CDR3 region: CASSLGTASYNEQFF. For the CDR3, the DNA is TGCGCCAGCAGCTTGGGGACAGCTTCCTACAATGAGCAGTTCTTC.

This rearrangement joins TRBV7-2 to TRBJ2-7; 12 bases match TRBD2. The trim removed 0 bases at V and 7 bases at J, leaving 4 bases unmatched. The CDR3 has 15 residues. Germline values: CDR1 SGHTA, CDR2 FQGNSA. The CDR3 DNA is TGTGCCAGCAGCTTAGCTCTAGCGGGAGGGTCTGAGCAGTACTTC. Protein product: CASSLALAGGSEQYF.